This T cell receptor (beta chain) was found in a study of human T cells and chemical hapten exposure (TCRdb year 2021). Looking at the study overall: For sensitization, 2% DPC in acetone was applied to a 2 cm by 2 cm area of upper inner arm skin. Blood was sampled from patients pre-sensitization (week 0) and at 2, 6 and about 24 weeks after DPC sensitization. Libraries were pooled for sequencing, and variation in per-sample TCR yields was attributed mainly to small differences in library volumes within the pool. Weekly therapeutic DPC doses were additionally applied to the scalp of patients throughout the roughly 24-week study period. Patch testing was done on the upper back using Finn chambers containing 0.01% DPC, and results were scored after 6 days according to International Contact Dermatitis Research Group standards. Alopecia areata with under or over 50% scalp involvement, alopecia totalis and alopecia universalis were represented in the patient cohort, which was mostly female. In alopecia patients, the study followed how the peripheral blood TCR repertoire changed in vivo over primary and secondary sensitization to diphenylcyclopropenone (DPC), a hapten. Roughly 30 alopecia patients gave blood for TCR sequencing at one to four time points (pre-sensitization, 2, 6 and 24 weeks). Broad study findings and their caveats: No change with DPC sensitization was found in the number of TCRs above 1 in 1000 frequency, and no evidence of global repertoire structure alterations was found. All patients had alopecia, a presumed autoimmune disease, so their immune response might differ from that of healthy individuals. Expanded TCRs formed significantly more large CDR3 similarity clusters than pre-sensitization or healthy control sets, consistent with antigen-driven responses. Repeated subsampling changed both the strength of the expansion versus patch-test correlation and the threshold at which that correlation became significant. The number of PT1 expanded TCRs positively correlated with patch test score, significant at thresholds 8, 16 and 32 but not 4.

This clonotype was recorded many times. What antigen it recognizes has not been identified. Qualities for individual bases were not recorded, and no much larger clone is one base off. Receptor amplification or capture employed RACE. The data were produced on a NextSeq 500. During library preparation, unique molecular identifiers were attached to individual cDNA molecules so that TCRs could be counted quantitatively and reproducibly. Both TCR alpha and TCR beta chains were sequenced from each blood RNA sample. The original methods were these. Samples had a median of roughly 99,000 TCRs, with a range from about 23,224 to 750,000. The Decombinator software suite was used to annotate V, J and CDR3 in the TCR reads. Every sample was subsampled to the same number of TCRs (28,000) for the PS versus PT1 abundance plots. TCRs were defined as expanded if absent before sensitization and observed at least eight times at the 2-week time point. The public reads were reanalyzed by TCRdb: fastp trimming at Q25, MiXCR alignment, in-frame beta chains only. Every distinct CDR3 protein forms one entry, paired with its most common genes and DNA. The V and J calls and clone size are TCRdb's, not the authors'. Across this sample there are around 350,000 distinct CDR3 sequences, with 4.5% to 7% seen only once. The ten largest clones add up to about 7.7% of the sample.

The CDR3 spans 15 residues, from the cysteine through the phenylalanine. Only the CDR3 region is kept as DNA, spanning 45 bases read in frame from base 1. Taken from the germline V gene, the CDR1 and CDR2 loops are MDHEN and SYDVKM. The V and J ends are trimmed by 7 bases and 3 bases, leaving 15 bases between them. Per the publication, the time point label means: pre-sensitization, week 0. Explained via the paper, the treatment or condition label denotes: therapeutic diphenylcyclopropenone sensitization with weekly scalp DPC. Blood at each patch-test visit was drawn before the patch test was applied. Patients were considered eligible if aged 18 to 70, diagnosed with alopecia and deemed suitable for DPC therapy, and patients were excluded if pregnant. Total RNA was extracted from unfractionated whole blood collected in Tempus Blood RNA tubes.

This material consisted of whole blood, taken in connection with sensitization to the hapten diphenylcyclopropenone (DPC). This TCR came from a woman under 30 with alopecia areata. Some clones in this sample may be carry-over from other donors' samples. The chain is made from TRBV28 and TRBJ2-2; D gene: possibly TRBD2, on 5 matching bases. DNA sequence: TGTGCCAGCATACATCGAGGGCCTTACACCGGGGAGCTGTTTTTT. This sequence encodes CASIHRGPYTGELFF.